Below, one TCR beta chain is given with its context. Its antigen is as yet unknown. PCR used 60 Vbeta primers and 13 Jbeta primers. Only in-frame clones appear in the TCRdb table, and some are missing; sequencing was by immunoSEQ multiplex PCR. The sample carries roughly 100,000 clones, about 69% recorded once. The data were taken from a study of cytomegalovirus exposure and HLA in healthy donors. Regarding the study as a whole: HLA alleles were associated with some 16,000 TCR beta sequences in a later analysis at 0.05 false discovery rate. For cytomegalovirus status, the classifier reportedly gave diagnoses with high specificity and sensitivity. As was reported, the HLA-A and HLA-B alleles of most subjects were accurately predicted from TCR beta sequences.

Germline lookup yields CDR1 SEHNR and CDR2 FQNEAQ (reference sequence). This CDR3 is built from 15 residues. V trimming: 5 bases; J trimming: 7 bases; junction bases outside the gene matches: 8. No record was made of this donor's CMV serostatus. This TCR was sampled from a human donor in good health. The gene calls are TRBV7-9 and TRBJ2-7, with 13 bases aligning to TRBD2. The sample taken for sequencing was PBMCs. The CDR3 region is CASSLLAGGPREQYF. The CDR3 bases are TGTGCCAGCAGCCTACTAGCGGGAGGGCCTCGAGAGCAGTACTTC.